Listed below are T cell receptor beta chains from one sample, sequenced in a study of OX40 agonist ivuxolimab in advanced cancers. TCRdb's copy holds only in-frame clones and misses some; the assay was immunoSEQ multiplex PCR. Of around 20,000 clones listed, 74% are singletons. The sequencing here drew on CD4+ or CD8+ T cells sorted from blood, taken in a trial of the OX40 agonist ivuxolimab. The receptors come from an adult with an advanced solid tumor such as melanoma, head and neck, liver or kidney cancer. CDR3s include the opening cysteine and the closing phenylalanine or tryptophan. The D gene is left open where the match is weak. The size field is filled for only some rows; it gives once, few, many or a size class.

cdr3_aa,cdr3_nt,v_call,d_call,clone_size,j_call
CASSESGNTGELFF,TGTGCCAGCAGTGAATCAGGGAACACCGGGGAGCTGTTTTTT,TRBV25-1,-,-,TRBJ2-2
CASSFAGTPARVAKNIQYF,TGCGCCAGCAGTTTTGCCGGGACACCAGCAAGGGTAGCCAAAAACATTCAGTACTTC,TRBV10-1,-,-,TRBJ2-4
CASTSGLIMDQPQHF,TGTGCCAGCACCTCTGGTCTGATAATGGATCAGCCCCAGCATTTT,TRBV7-9,-,-,TRBJ1-5
CASSQDPRERYNEQFF,TGCGCCAGCAGCCAAGATCCCCGGGAGAGGTACAATGAGCAGTTCTTC,TRBV4-1,-,-,TRBJ2-1
CATTTTSTGGETQYF,TGTGCCACCACTACCACCTCCACCGGTGGGGAGACCCAGTACTTC,TRBV7-2,-,medium-sized,TRBJ2-5
CASSLVTDSYEQYF,TGTGCCAGCAGCTTAGTGACAGACTCCTACGAGCAGTACTTC,TRBV7-2,-,-,TRBJ2-7
CASSLDSYNEQFF,TGTGCCAGCAGCTTAGACAGTTACAATGAGCAGTTCTTC,TRBV5-4,-,-,TRBJ2-1
CAQSGNNEQFF,TGTGCCCAGTCGGGGAACAATGAGCAGTTCTTC,TRBV2,-,once,TRBJ2-1
CASSYGGEGYTF,TGTGCCAGCAGTTACGGGGGGGAGGGCTACACCTTC,TRBV6-4,-,-,TRBJ1-2
CASSFGEEQFF,TGTGCCAGCAGCTTCGGTGAGGAGCAGTTCTTC,TRBV7-3,-,few,TRBJ2-1
CASSDLLAGGDPYEQYF,TGTGCCAGCAGTGACTTACTAGCGGGGGGGGATCCTTACGAGCAGTACTTC,TRBV25-1,TRBD2,-,TRBJ2-7
CASSAPPHTF,TGTGCCAGCAGCGCTCCCCCGCACACCTTC,TRBV9,-,-,TRBJ1-2
CASSPRSTRTSNTGELFF,TGTGCCAGCAGTCCCCGATCCACTAGGACCTCGAACACCGGGGAGCTGTTTTTT,TRBV27,-,-,TRBJ2-2
CASSSNREAFEKLFF,TGTGCCAGCAGCTCAAACAGGGAGGCCTTTGAAAAACTGTTTTTT,TRBV28,-,-,TRBJ1-4
CASSSGIGDLHEQYF,TGTGCCAGCAGCTCAGGGATAGGGGACCTCCACGAGCAGTACTTC,TRBV11-3,-,-,TRBJ2-7
CASSQDRGTGGHGYTF,TGCGCCAGCAGCCAAGATAGGGGGACAGGGGGCCATGGCTACACCTTC,TRBV4-3,TRBD1,few,TRBJ1-2
CASQGAGDTDTQYF,TGTGCCAGCCAAGGGGCAGGGGACACAGATACGCAGTATTTT,TRBV28,-,few,TRBJ2-3
CASSKQTGSAYGYTF,TGTGCCAGCAGTAAACAGACAGGGTCTGCCTATGGCTACACCTTC,TRBV6-5,TRBD1,few,TRBJ1-2
CASKPAKYSYEQYF,TGTGCCAGTAAACCAGCGAAGTATTCCTACGAGCAGTACTTC,TRBV19,-,-,TRBJ2-7
CSVVGLVVGHTYEQYF,TGCAGCGTTGTCGGCTTGGTAGTGGGACACACCTACGAGCAGTACTTC,TRBV29-1,-,once,TRBJ2-7
CASTGDYEQYF,TGCGCCAGCACAGGGGATTACGAGCAGTACTTC,TRBV5-1,-,-,TRBJ2-7
CASSLGTSGKTLDEQYF,TGTGCCAGCAGCCTAGGGACTAGCGGGAAGACTCTAGACGAGCAGTACTTC,TRBV11-2,TRBD2,-,TRBJ2-7
CASSLGTGGTDEQYF,TGTGCCAGCAGCTTAGGGACAGGGGGCACGGACGAGCAGTACTTC,TRBV7-2,TRBD1,-,TRBJ2-7
CASSPDRGRTGELFF,TGTGCCAGCAGTCCGGACAGGGGGCGCACCGGGGAGCTGTTTTTT,TRBV6-5,TRBD1,-,TRBJ2-2
CSVEPAGGVYSGSETQYF,TGCAGCGTTGAACCGGCAGGGGGCGTTTATAGTGGGTCAGAGACCCAGTACTTC,TRBV29-1,TRBD1,-,TRBJ2-5
CASSFILAEGTDTQYF,TGTGCCAGCAGCTTCATACTAGCGGAGGGTACAGATACGCAGTATTTT,TRBV7-9,TRBD2,-,TRBJ2-3
CASSQEAGRNSYEQYF,TGCGCCAGCAGCCAAGAAGCAGGACGCAACTCCTACGAGCAGTACTTC,TRBV4-1,-,-,TRBJ2-7
CASSLGYTEAFF,TGTGCCAGCAGCTTGGGTTACACTGAAGCTTTCTTT,TRBV5-5,-,-,TRBJ1-1
CASSLIPYEQYF,TGCGCCAGCAGCTTGATCCCCTACGAGCAGTACTTC,TRBV5-1,-,few,TRBJ2-7
CASSQARDTNEQYF,TGTGCCAGCAGCCAAGCGAGGGACACAAACGAGCAGTACTTC,TRBV4-2,-,-,TRBJ2-7
CASSDALGPVHNSPLHF,TGTGCCAGCAGTGATGCCCTGGGCCCAGTTCATAATTCACCCCTCCACTTT,TRBV2,-,-,TRBJ1-6
CASSSDRGWSYEQYF,TGTGCCAGCAGCTCGGACAGGGGGTGGTCCTACGAGCAGTACTTC,TRBV5-6,TRBD1,-,TRBJ2-7
CASSLGDSSYEQYF,TGTGCCAGCAGCTTAGGGGACAGCTCCTACGAGCAGTACTTC,TRBV13,-,-,TRBJ2-7
CASSEHPGTEQPQHF,TGCGCCAGCAGTGAGCACCCCGGGACGGAGCAGCCCCAGCATTTT,TRBV10-1,-,once,TRBJ1-5
CASSPWDGNEQFF,TGCGCCAGCAGCCCATGGGACGGGAATGAGCAGTTCTTC,TRBV5-1,-,-,TRBJ2-1
CASSFAGGGYTF,TGTGCCAGCAGTTTTGCAGGGGGAGGCTACACCTTC,TRBV27,TRBD1,-,TRBJ1-2
CASSFFPEDTDTQYF,TGTGCCAGCAGTTTCTTCCCTGAGGACACAGATACGCAGTATTTT,TRBV27,-,-,TRBJ2-3
CASSETPSTDTQYF,TGTGCCAGCAGTGAGACACCAAGCACAGATACGCAGTATTTT,TRBV2,-,-,TRBJ2-3
CASSHWSGDTQYF,TGCGCCAGCAGCCACTGGTCCGGGGATACGCAGTATTTT,TRBV4-1,-,-,TRBJ2-3
CASSNTLGVGNTIYF,TGTGCCAGCAGTAATACTCTAGGGGTTGGAAACACCATATATTTT,TRBV6-5,-,-,TRBJ1-3
CASAHSRNQPQHF,TGTGCCAGCGCCCACAGCCGCAATCAGCCCCAGCATTTT,TRBV27,-,-,TRBJ1-5
CASSLDGLAKNSPLHF,TGTGCCAGCAGCTTGGATGGGTTGGCAAAGAATTCACCCCTCCACTTT,TRBV5-8,-,few,TRBJ1-6
CASSSDPSSYNEQFF,TGTGCCAGCAGCTCCGATCCTAGCTCCTACAATGAGCAGTTCTTC,TRBV5-5,-,-,TRBJ2-1
CASSVQGGGDTQYF,TGTGCCAGCAGCGTACAGGGAGGTGGGGATACGCAGTATTTT,TRBV9,-,once,TRBJ2-3
CASSQDRFGGYTEAFF,TGCGCCAGCAGCCAAGATCGGTTTGGGGGATACACTGAAGCTTTCTTT,TRBV4-3,-,-,TRBJ1-1
CASSQDQRDINEKLFF,TGCGCCAGCAGCCAAGATCAGAGGGACATTAATGAAAAACTGTTTTTT,TRBV4-3,-,-,TRBJ1-4
CASSLAQWSGQETQYF,TGTGCCAGCAGCTTGGCGCAGTGGAGTGGCCAAGAGACCCAGTACTTC,TRBV7-9,-,-,TRBJ2-5
CSVRDRAYEQYF,TGCAGCGTTCGGGACAGGGCTTACGAGCAGTACTTC,TRBV29-1,TRBD1,few,TRBJ2-7
CASSIEGQGWYNEQFF,TGTGCCAGTAGTATCGAGGGACAGGGGTGGTACAATGAGCAGTTCTTC,TRBV19,TRBD1,-,TRBJ2-1
CASTRTGEGTGELFF,TGTGCCAGCACCAGGACAGGGGAGGGCACCGGGGAGCTGTTTTTT,TRBV6-4,TRBD1,-,TRBJ2-2
CASSLLGNTFEQFF,TGTGCCAGCAGTTTATTAGGGAATACGTTTGAGCAGTTCTTC,TRBV27,-,-,TRBJ2-1
CASSSQQGAVDTEAFF,TGTGCCAGCAGCTCACAACAGGGGGCGGTGGACACTGAAGCTTTCTTT,TRBV7-9,TRBD1,-,TRBJ1-1
CASRTIWGGALPLRAFF,TGTGCCAGCAGGACAATATGGGGAGGGGCCCTTCCCTTGAGGGCTTTCTTT,TRBV27,-,-,TRBJ1-1
CASSWGESNLYGYTF,TGTGCCAGCAGCTGGGGTGAATCTAATCTCTATGGCTACACCTTC,TRBV5-6,-,medium-sized,TRBJ1-2
CASSLDRGTSGNTIYF,TGTGCCAGCTCACTGGACAGGGGAACATCTGGAAACACCATATATTTT,TRBV18,TRBD1,once,TRBJ1-3